These 26 T cell receptor beta chains were all obtained from the same sample, sequenced in a study of blood T cell repertoires in COVID-19. TCRdb keeps only in-frame clones here, not all; method: immunoSEQ multiplex PCR. Here the sample spans tens of thousands of clones, 60% to 80% being singletons. Sequencing was carried out using peripheral blood. All receptors come from a man at least 80 years old with active or convalescent COVID-19.

The chain uses TRBV27 and TRBJ1-4, with TRBD1 matching over 9 bases. The CDR3 totals 14 residues. V dropped 6 bases and J dropped 7; count of bases not matched to a gene: 6. CDR1 and CDR2 (germline): MNHEY, SMNVEV (reference sequence). CDR3 in amino acids: CASRLQGASEKLFF. CDR3 bases: TGTGCCAGCAGACTACAGGGGGCTAGTGAAAAACTGTTTTTT.

The chain's CDR3 is CASSALGPGSSYNEQFF. The DNA of the CDR3 is TGTGCCAGTAGTGCCTTGGGTCCGGGGAGCTCCTACAATGAGCAGTTCTTC. The rearrangement uses TRBV19 and TRBJ2-1, with D maybe TRBD2 (5 bases). The CDR3 is 17 residues long. The V end was cut by 5 bases, the J end by 0 bases, with 17 bases between. The germline V gene has CDR1 LNHDA and CDR2 SQIVND (reference sequence).

The chain carries TRBV6-4 and TRBJ2-3; 8 bases map to TRBD2. V was pared by 5 bases and J by 9 bases, with 13 bases of the junction left unmatched. The CDR3 covers 15 residues. Germline V gene sequence: CDR1 MRHNA, CDR2 SNTAGT. The CDR3 region is CASSPSGSGMPTQYF. The CDR3 DNA sequence: TGTGCCAGCAGTCCTAGCGGGTCTGGGATGCCCACGCAGTATTTT.

This clone was counted a few times. The chain has TRBV6-2 or TRBV6-3 and TRBJ2-3; tentatively, D is TRBD2 (6 bases). The germline CDR1 and CDR2 sequences are MNHEY and SVGEGT. The V and J ends lost 3 bases and 2 bases respectively, with 12 bases between them. The CDR3 runs 15 residues. The CDR3 DNA is TGTGCCAGCAGTTATTTAGGAGGGGACACAGATACGCAGTATTTT. This codes for CASSYLGGDTDTQYF.

The chain has TRBV6-8 and TRBJ2-5; TRBD2 matches at 14 bases. Trimming removed 2 bases from V and 2 bases from J; junction bases left unmatched: 10. CDR1 and CDR2 (germline): MNHGY, SAAAGT. This CDR3 is 19 amino acids long. The CDR3 DNA is TGTGCCAGCAGTTACCCGGACGGACTAGCGGGGGGCTCTCAAGAGACCCAGTACTTC. Its translation is CASSYPDGLAGGSQETQYF.

This sequence joins TRBV5-4 and TRBJ1-2, with a weak D call TRBD1 (5 bases). The CDR3 spans 15 residues. Germline CDR1 and CDR2: SGHNT and YYREEE (reference sequence). Trimming took 0 bases from V and 1 from J, leaving 10 bases between them. CDR3 bases: TGTGCCAGCAGCTTGGGTGGAGACAGTAACTATGGCTACACCTTC. It translates to CASSLGGDSNYGYTF.

The chain combines TRBV6-1 with TRBJ2-5, with D maybe TRBD1 (6 bases). Germline V gene data show CDR1 as MNHNS and CDR2 as SASEGT. The V and J ends lost 1 base and 7 bases respectively, with 13 bases between them. CDR3 length: 14 amino acids. The CDR3 bases are TGTGCCAGCAGTGAAGTACAGGGACGGGCGACCCAGTACTTC. Encoded protein: CASSEVQGRATQYF.

The V gene is TRBV2, the J gene TRBJ1-1, with D maybe TRBD1 (5 bases). Germline V gene data show CDR1 as SNHLY and CDR2 as FYNNEI. The CDR3 covers 15 residues. V was clipped by 9 bases and J by 4 bases, with 21 bases between them. CDR3 amino acids: CASFRPGLRVTEAFF. DNA for the CDR3: TGTGCCAGTTTCCGCCCGGGACTTAGGGTCACTGAAGCTTTCTTT.

The chain carries TRBV10-3 and TRBJ2-2, with D unresolved. Trimming left V 9 bases short and J 7 bases short, with 12 bases between. The germline V gene encodes CDR1 ENHRY and CDR2 SYGVKD. The CDR3 runs 12 residues. As DNA, the CDR3 is TGTGCCATGAACACAGAAGGCGGGGAGCTGTTTTTT. Translating it yields CAMNTEGGELFF.

V is TRBV7-8 and J is TRBJ2-5; 7 bases match TRBD2. J lost 5 bases, V lost 10 bases, and 13 bases had no gene match. This CDR3 region has 14 residues. Germline CDR1 and CDR2: SGHVS and FQNEAQ. CDR3 sequence reads: CATELGGGMETQYF. CDR3 DNA sequence: TGTGCCACCGAACTGGGCGGGGGAATGGAGACCCAGTACTTC.

The J gene is TRBJ2-1, the V gene TRBV9, with 12 bases identical to TRBD2. The length of the CDR3 is 17 residues. After removal of 4 bases from V and 8 bases from J, the junction contained 13 bases not matched to a gene. Per the germline V gene, CDR1 is SGDLS and CDR2 is YYNGEE. The CDR3 region has the DNA TGTGCCAGCAGCCCGGGGGGGCTAGCGGGAGGGCACCATGAGCAGTTCTTC. This sequence encodes CASSPGGLAGGHHEQFF. The variable domain in full, completed from reference TRBV9 and TRBJ2-1, reads DSGVTQTPKHLITATGQRVTLRCSPRSGDLSVYWYQQSLDQGLQFLIQYYNGEERAKGNILERFSAQQFPDLHSELNLSSLELGDSALYFCASSPGGLAGGHHEQFFGPGTRLTVL.

This clone appeared a single time. This chain's CDR3 is CASSLPGVNSGNTIYF. The CDR3 DNA is TGTGCCAGCAGCTTACCGGGGGTAAACTCTGGAAACACCATATATTTT. This chain connects TRBV7-6 to TRBJ1-3; D is perhaps TRBD1 (5 bases). The CDR3 runs 16 residues. From germline, CDR1 is SGHVS and CDR2 FNYEAQ. With 2 bases removed from V and 0 bases from J, the gap between germline ends came to 11 bases.

A single count supports this clone. The CDR3 protein is CASSVDRNQPQHF. The CDR3 nucleotides are TGTGCCAGCAGTGTGGACAGGAATCAGCCCCAGCATTTT. The chain combines TRBV6-4 with TRBJ1-5, with 7 bases lining up with TRBD1. The CDR3 covers 13 residues. The V gene end was trimmed by 4 bases and the J gene end by 4 bases; junction bases not matched to a gene: 1. Germline V CDR1 and CDR2: MRHNA, SNTAGT.

The CDR3 spells CASSSLLAGGPSVQFF. CDR3 nucleotides: TGTGCCAGCAGTTCCCTCCTAGCGGGGGGGCCTAGTGTGCAGTTCTTC. The chain has TRBV6-2 or TRBV6-3 and TRBJ2-1; 12 bases agree with TRBD2. The CDR3 extends over 16 amino acids. Losses at the gene ends were 4 bases for V and 12 bases for J; bases not matched to a gene: 13. Germline V gene data show CDR1 as MNHEY and CDR2 as SVGEGT.

This clone has a handful of counts. V gene TRBV19 combines with J gene TRBJ1-3; the D gene is possibly TRBD1 (5 bases). Germline CDR1 is LNHDA and CDR2 is SQIVND (reference sequence). The CDR3 is made up of 14 amino acids. V lost 6 bases and J 4 bases, leaving 13 bases between the germline ends. CDR3 DNA sequence: TGTGCCAGTAGGCCGGGGGTTGTGGGAAACACCATATATTTT. As protein: CASRPGVVGNTIYF.

The V and J genes are TRBV12-3 or TRBV12-4 and TRBJ2-2; 11 nucleotides line up with TRBD1. The CDR3 contains 13 residues. Germline trimming cut 5 bases from V and 7 bases from J; bases unmatched to any gene: 0. The CDR3 region is CASSGTGGGELFF. As DNA, the CDR3 is TGTGCCAGCAGTGGGACAGGGGGCGGGGAGCTGTTTTTT.

The chain recombines TRBV7-6 with TRBJ2-7; 13 bases map to TRBD2. The CDR3 length is 16 residues. Germline V gene data show CDR1 as SGHVS and CDR2 as FNYEAQ. V lost 5 bases and J lost 2; bases outside the gene matches: 6. CDR3 sequence: CASSPGTSGITYEQYF. Written as DNA, the CDR3 is TGTGCCAGCAGCCCCGGGACTAGCGGGATAACCTACGAGCAGTACTTC.

The J gene is TRBJ2-7, the V gene TRBV27, with 13 bases fitting TRBD2. CDR3 size: 15 residues. The V gene end was trimmed by 2 bases and the J gene end by 4 bases; junction bases not matched to a gene: 2. Germline V gene lookup returns CDR1 MNHEY and CDR2 SMNVEV (reference sequence). The CDR3 is CASSLVLAGGYEQYF. As DNA, the CDR3 is TGTGCCAGCAGTTTAGTACTAGCGGGGGGGTACGAGCAGTACTTC.

The CDR3 nucleotides read TGTGCCAGCAGCCGAGAGGCAGATACGCAGTATTTT. Translation gives CASSREADTQYF. The gene calls are TRBV5-6 and TRBJ2-3; no reliable D call. V was pared by 4 bases and J by 4 bases, with 7 bases between. Germline CDR1 is SGHDT and CDR2 is YYEEEE. The CDR3 runs to 12 residues.

This clone has just one count. The gene calls are TRBV6-6 and TRBJ2-1; D is undetermined. CDR3 size: 15 residues. The germline CDR1 and CDR2 sequences are MNHNY and SVGAGI (reference sequence). Trimming cost V 2 bases and J 1 base, with 9 bases left between them. CDR3 nucleotide sequence: TGTGCCAGCAGTTACGGGTCGGGTTCCTACAATGAGCAGTTCTTC. Translated, it gives CASSYGSGSYNEQFF.

The chain recombines TRBV6-8 with TRBJ2-1, with D maybe TRBD2 (5 bases). The CDR3 totals 16 residues. CDR1 and CDR2 from the germline V gene are MNHGY and SAAAGT. Between the trimmed V and J ends, which lost 2 bases and 5 bases, there was a span of 16 bases. CDR3 region: CASSYGTGFEDNEQFF. The CDR3, as DNA: TGTGCCAGCAGTTACGGTACGGGGTTTGAGGACAATGAGCAGTTCTTC.

This clone was detected only a few times. The J gene is TRBJ2-5, the V gene TRBV7-9; a possible D gene is TRBD1 (5 bases). The length of the CDR3 is 15 residues. Trimming pared 2 bases from V and 2 bases from J, leaving 12 bases between. CDR1 is SEHNR and CDR2 is FQNEAQ in the germline V gene (reference sequence). The CDR3 bases are TGTGCCAGCAGCTTACAGGGCAATACTCAAGAGACCCAGTACTTC. This translates into CASSLQGNTQETQYF.

This clone showed up just a few times. The J gene is TRBJ2-5, the V gene TRBV5-1, with 10 bases that match TRBD2. The CDR3 contains 15 residues. Germline CDR1 reads SGHRS; CDR2 reads YFSETQ. Trimming took 3 bases from V and 2 from J; bases not matched to a gene: 4. The CDR3 DNA is TGCGCCAGCAGCTCAGCGGGGGGGCGGCAAGAGACCCAGTACTTC. Translating it yields CASSSAGGRQETQYF.

The V call is TRBV7-4, the J call TRBJ1-1, with D possibly being TRBD1 (6 bases). The CDR3 totals 14 residues. The ends were cut back, 0 bases at V and 7 bases at J, with 12 bases in the middle. Germline CDR1 is SGHVT and CDR2 is SQSDAQ. The CDR3 protein is CASSLAAGASEAFF. The CDR3 coding sequence is TGTGCCAGCAGCTTAGCGGCGGGGGCTAGTGAAGCTTTCTTT.

The DNA of the CDR3 is TGTGCCAGTTCGACGGGAGGTTATGGCTACACCTTC. Protein sequence: CASSTGGYGYTF. The V and J genes are TRBV19 and TRBJ1-2; no clear D. Germline CDR1 is LNHDA and CDR2 is SQIVND (reference sequence). The CDR3 has 12 amino acids. V was cut by 8 bases and J by 5 bases, with 12 bases left in between.

Concerning this clone itself: Distinct nucleotide sequences in the sample also encode this CDR3. J is TRBJ2-7 and V is TRBV7-3; 8 positions agree with TRBD1. The CDR3 length is 13 residues. V lost 5 bases, J lost 2 bases, and 2 bases stayed unmatched. Per the germline V gene, CDR1 is SGHTA and CDR2 is FQGTGA. CDR3 in amino acids: CASSVDRAYEQYF. The CDR3 DNA reads as TGTGCCAGCAGCGTGGACAGGGCCTACGAGCAGTACTTC.